The next 31 T cell receptor beta chains were all read from a single sample in a study of T cell responses to AZD1222 COVID-19 vaccine. The table came from immunoSEQ multiplex PCR; TCRdb's copy has only in-frame clones and leaves some out. The sample comprises about 130,000 clones, more than 85% of which are singletons, and about 3.1% rests with the top ten. Sequencing used peripheral blood, obtained on day 0 of AZD1222 vaccination. All receptors come from an adult in good health.

The rearrangement joins TRBV7-2 to TRBJ2-2; weak D call: TRBD2 (5 bases). This CDR3 spans 15 amino acids. V dropped 5 bases and J dropped 4 bases, with 14 bases sitting between them. Germline V gives CDR1 SGHTA, CDR2 FQGNSA. The CDR3 loop reads CASSGSVGGTGELFF. In DNA form, the CDR3 reads TGTGCCAGCAGCGGGTCAGTTGGAGGCACCGGGGAGCTGTTTTTT.

The rearrangement joins TRBV14 to TRBJ2-7; D may correspond to TRBD1 or TRBD2 (5 bases each). The germline gives CDR1 SGHDN, CDR2 FVKESK. The CDR3 sequence is 14 residues long. Trimming stripped 6 bases from V and 4 bases from J, with 16 bases between. The DNA for the CDR3 is TGTGCCAGCAGTCGACAGATCGGGGCGTACGAGCAGTACTTC. Amino acid sequence: CASSRQIGAYEQYF.

The CDR3 DNA is TGTGCCAGCTCACCAACTAGCGGGAGAAGAGATACGCAGTATTTT. It codes for CASSPTSGRRDTQYF. The chain recombines TRBV18 with TRBJ2-3; 11 bases align to TRBD2. Germline CDR1 KGHSH, CDR2 LQKENI. The CDR3 sequence is 15 residues long. V shed 2 bases, J shed 5 bases, and the junction held 3 bases outside the gene matches.

The chain links TRBV2 to TRBJ1-2; D uncertain. Looked up from germline, CDR1 is SNHLY and CDR2 is FYNNEI. Trimming took 7 bases from V and 4 from J, leaving 16 bases between them. The CDR3 is made up of 14 amino acids. CDR3 loop: CASKPEGDVYGYTF. CDR3 coding DNA: TGTGCCAGCAAACCAGAGGGTGATGTCTATGGCTACACCTTC. The whole variable domain, filled in from reference TRBV2 and TRBJ1-2, reads EPEVTQTPSHQVTQMGQEVILRCVPISNHLYFYWYRQILGQKVEFLVSFYNNEISEKSEIFDDQFSVERPDGSNFTLKIRSTKLEDSAMYFCASKPEGDVYGYTFGSGTRLTVV.

This clone came up a few times. The chain recombines TRBV7-2 with TRBJ1-2; D possibly corresponds to TRBD1 (5 bases). CDR1 and CDR2 from the germline V gene are SGHTA and FQGNSA. Trimming took off 1 base at V and 6 bases at J, with 12 bases between the two ends. The CDR3 length is 14 residues. The CDR3 DNA reads as TGTGCCAGCAGCTTAGGGTGGGGGGAGGATGGCTACACCTTC. This sequence encodes CASSLGWGEDGYTF.

The chain couples TRBV28 to TRBJ2-1, with 13 nucleotides matching TRBD2. CDR1 MDHEN and CDR2 SYDVKM come from the germline V gene. J was trimmed by 6 bases and V by 6 bases; bases with no gene match: 5. This CDR3 is 15 amino acids long. The CDR3 DNA is TGTGCCAGCAGCTCCGGACTAGCGGGAGTCAATGAGCAGTTCTTC. It translates to CASSSGLAGVNEQFF.

The J gene is TRBJ1-3, the V gene TRBV28; D gene uncertain. Germline V gene data show CDR1 as MDHEN and CDR2 as SYDVKM. This CDR3 is built from 13 residues. CDR3: CAHKPRVGNTIYF. The CDR3 DNA reads as TGTGCTCATAAACCCCGGGTTGGAAACACCATATATTTT.

This chain joins TRBV21-1 and TRBJ2-3; the table assigns TRBD2, which was not confirmed against the DNA. TRBV21-1 is marked as a pseudogene. This CDR3 is 20 amino acids long. This chain's CDR3 is CASTPPPGTSGRASTDTQYF. The CDR3 coding sequence is TGTGCCAGCACCCCACCCCCCGGGACTAGCGGGAGGGCAAGCACAGATACGCAGTATTTT.

The V and J genes are TRBV4-3 and TRBJ2-7, with D hard to call. The CDR3 is 15 amino acids. Germline loops: CDR1 LGHNA, CDR2 YSLEER. Between the trimmed V and J ends, which lost 0 bases and 0 bases, there was a span of 9 bases. CDR3 sequence reads: CASSQDRRSSYEQYF. The CDR3 coding sequence is TGCGCCAGCAGCCAAGATAGGCGAAGCTCCTACGAGCAGTACTTC.

This clone occurred a few times. Other DNA variants within this sample encode the same CDR3. The CDR3 DNA reads as TGTGCCAGCAGTTTAGCGCGGGGCACTGAAGCTTTCTTT. Translating gives CASSLARGTEAFF. The rearrangement links TRBV12-3 or TRBV12-4 to TRBJ1-1; D not resolved. Trimming shortened V by 0 bases and J by 4 bases, and 6 bases separated the two germline ends. This CDR3 is 13 amino acids long.

V and J are TRBV9 and TRBJ2-7, with TRBD2 identical over 8 bases. The CDR3 loop spans 14 amino acids. V lost 4 bases, J lost 3 bases, and 6 bases stayed unmatched. CDR1 is SGDLS and CDR2 is YYNGEE in the germline V gene. The CDR3 DNA follows: TGTGCCAGCAGCTCCCGGGGGGGCAACTACGAGCAGTACTTC. Translation gives CASSSRGGNYEQYF.

This chain links TRBV12-3 or TRBV12-4 with TRBJ2-1, with 8 positions matching TRBD1. The CDR3 is made up of 11 amino acids. With 5 bases clipped from V and 13 bases from J, the junction kept 4 bases outside the gene matches. In DNA, the CDR3 is TGTGCCAGCAGTAAAGGGACAGGACAGTTCTTC. It translates to CASSKGTGQFF.

The rearrangement joins TRBV6-5 to TRBJ2-1; D is uncertain. The V gene's germline CDR1 is MNHEY and CDR2 SVGAGI. Trimming stripped 4 bases from V and 10 bases from J, with 8 bases between. This CDR3 region has 11 residues. Written as DNA, the CDR3 is TGTGCCAGCAGTTGGGCTAGAGAGCAGTTCTTC. Protein sequence: CASSWAREQFF.

CDR3 loop: CASSFGQGARLAGPKNTDTQYF. DNA for the CDR3: TGTGCCAGCAGCTTCGGACAGGGAGCTCGACTAGCGGGACCGAAGAACACAGATACGCAGTATTTT. V and J are TRBV9 and TRBJ2-3; TRBD2 matches 11 bases. This CDR3 has 22 residues. The V gene end was trimmed by 4 bases and the J gene end by 2 bases; junction bases not matched to a gene: 24. Germline-derived CDR1 and CDR2 are SGDLS and YYNGEE.

The gene calls are TRBV27 and TRBJ1-2, with TRBD1 identical over 9 bases. Germline V gene lookup returns CDR1 MNHEY and CDR2 SMNVEV (reference sequence). The ends lost 5 bases at V and 9 bases at J; junction bases unmatched: 4. The CDR3 extends over 12 amino acids. The CDR3 DNA sequence: TGTGCCAGCAGTGACAGGGGGGAGAGCTACACCTTC. Protein: CASSDRGESYTF.

The rearrangement links TRBV2 to TRBJ1-5, with D perhaps matching TRBD1 (6 bases). V was clipped by 5 bases and J by 4 bases, with 12 bases between them. This CDR3 contains 14 residues. Germline lookup yields CDR1 SNHLY and CDR2 FYNNEI. The DNA of the CDR3 is TGTGCCAGCAGTTTACAGGGAGGAAATCAGCCCCAGCATTTT. Amino acid sequence: CASSLQGGNQPQHF.

The chain uses TRBV15 and TRBJ2-3, with D perhaps TRBD1 (6 bases). The V end lost 6 bases, the J end lost 3 bases, and 22 bases lay between the germline ends. The CDR3 is made up of 17 amino acids. In germline, CDR1 is LNHNV, CDR2 YYDKDF (reference sequence). In DNA, the CDR3 is TGTGCCACCAGGTGGGGAAGGACAGTCTTGGGGACAGATACGCAGTATTTT. Its translation: CATRWGRTVLGTDTQYF.

The rearrangement links TRBV5-4 to TRBJ2-3, with no clear D. The CDR3 length is 9 residues. Trimming pared 6 bases from V and 14 bases from J, leaving 10 bases between. Germline V CDR1 and CDR2: SGHNT, YYREEE (reference sequence). CDR3 in amino acids: CASKKCPYF. As DNA, the CDR3 is TGTGCCAGCAAGAAGTGCCCGTATTTT. The full variable domain, its missing parts supplied by reference TRBV5-4 and TRBJ2-3, is ETGVTQSPTHLIKTRGQQVTLRCSSQSGHNTVSWYQQALGQGPQFIFQYYREEENGRGNFPPRFSGLQFPNYSSELNVNALELDDSALYLCASKKCPYFGPGTRLTVL.

V gene TRBV6-2 or TRBV6-3 combines with J gene TRBJ1-5; perhaps TRBD1 as D (5 bases). The CDR3 is made up of 13 amino acids. The germline V gene encodes CDR1 MNHEY and CDR2 SVGEGT. Trimming stripped 1 base from V and 6 bases from J, with 7 bases between. CDR3 sequence: CASSYYGTQPQHF. The CDR3 region has the DNA TGTGCCAGCAGTTACTATGGGACTCAGCCCCAGCATTTT.

For the CDR3, the DNA is TGTGCCAGCAGGATAGCGGCAGGGGATGGCTACACCTTC. Translated, it gives CASRIAAGDGYTF. The chain couples TRBV6-5 to TRBJ1-2; maybe TRBD1 (6 bases). The CDR3 extends over 13 amino acids. Trimming pared 6 bases from V and 6 bases from J, leaving 14 bases between. Per the germline V gene, CDR1 is MNHEY and CDR2 is SVGAGI.

V usage is TRBV27 and J usage is TRBJ1-5, with D perhaps TRBD1 (6 bases). The CDR3 runs to 14 residues. V dropped 5 bases and J dropped 0 bases, with 8 bases sitting between them. Germline-derived CDR1 and CDR2 are MNHEY and SMNVEV (reference sequence). In nucleotides, the CDR3 is TGTGCCAGCAGTCACAGGGATAGCAATCAGCCCCAGCATTTT. Translation gives CASSHRDSNQPQHF.

This chain links TRBV18 with TRBJ1-2; D ambiguous. V was pared by 3 bases and J by 8 bases, with 13 bases between. CDR1 and CDR2 from the germline V gene are KGHSH and LQKENI. The CDR3 is 13 amino acids. DNA of the CDR3: TGTGCCAGCTCACCGGAGAGGGCTGGCGGCTACACCTTC. Protein product: CASSPERAGGYTF.

This chain joins TRBV6-1 and TRBJ1-5, with D possibly TRBD1 on 6 matching bases. Trimming took 5 bases from V and 0 from J, leaving 14 bases between them. Germline assignment: CDR1 MNHNS and CDR2 SASEGT. The CDR3 has 16 residues. The CDR3 sequence is CASSKEQGYSNQPQHF. The DNA for the CDR3 is TGTGCCAGCAGTAAAGAACAGGGCTATAGCAATCAGCCCCAGCATTTT.

This clone was seen only a few times. Different DNA sequences within this sample yield the same CDR3. This sequence joins TRBV30 and TRBJ1-5, with D maybe TRBD1 (6 bases). This CDR3 comprises 13 residues. Germline CDR1 is GTSNPN and CDR2 is SVGIG (reference sequence). V gave up 0 bases and J gave up 4 bases, with 7 bases separating them. The CDR3 DNA is TGTGCCTGGAGTGTCAGGGGAAATCAGCCCCAGCATTTT. It yields the protein CAWSVRGNQPQHF. The variable domain in full, completed from reference TRBV30 and TRBJ1-5, reads SQTIHQWPATLVQPVGSPLSLECTVEGTSNPNLYWYRQAAGRGLQLLFYSVGIGQISSEVPQNLSASRPQDRQFILSSKKLLLSDSGFYLCAWSVRGNQPQHFGDGTRLSIL.

This clone was detected only once. This chain joins TRBV28 and TRBJ1-1; a weak D match, TRBD1 (5 bases). This CDR3 spans 15 amino acids. CDR1 is MDHEN and CDR2 is SYDVKM in the germline V gene. V was shortened by 9 bases and J by 1 base, with 18 bases between the two germline ends. CDR3 protein: CASGGNLDANTEAFF. Here the CDR3 DNA reads TGTGCCAGTGGGGGGAATCTGGACGCGAACACTGAAGCTTTCTTT. Complete variable domain (other parts from reference TRBV28 and TRBJ1-1): DVKVTQSSRYLVKRTGEKVFLECVQDMDHENMFWYRQDPGLGLRLIYFSYDVKMKEKGDIPEGYSVSREKKERFSLILESASTNQTSMYLCASGGNLDANTEAFFGQGTRLTVV.

The chain recombines TRBV11-2 with TRBJ2-3; perhaps D is TRBD1 or TRBD2 (5 bases each). Between the trimmed V and J ends, which lost 1 base and 1 base, there was a span of 9 bases. This CDR3 contains 15 residues. The V gene's germline CDR1 is SGHAT and CDR2 FQNNGV. DNA for the CDR3: TGTGCCAGCAGCTTAGCGGGGCGGGGCACAGATACGCAGTATTTT. This translates into CASSLAGRGTDTQYF.

This chain links TRBV12-3 or TRBV12-4 with TRBJ1-1; D is possibly TRBD1 (6 bases). Between the trimmed V and J ends, which lost 1 base and 6 bases, there was a span of 6 bases. This CDR3 has 12 amino acids. CDR3 nucleotides: TGTGCCAGCAGTTTAGAGGGGGCTGAAGCTTTCTTT. This translates into CASSLEGAEAFF.

This chain links TRBV27 with TRBJ1-2; TRBD1 aligns across 8 bases. The J segment lost 8 bases and the V segment lost 2 bases, leaving 10 bases of the junction unmatched. The germline V gene has CDR1 MNHEY and CDR2 SMNVEV (reference sequence). This CDR3 is 15 amino acids long. CDR3 region: CASSLMAGGGWGYTF. CDR3 coding DNA: TGTGCCAGCAGTTTAATGGCAGGGGGCGGTTGGGGCTACACCTTC.

This chain connects TRBV7-9 to TRBJ1-2; no clear D. CDR3 size: 13 residues. CDR1 is SEHNR and CDR2 is FQNEAQ in the germline V gene (reference sequence). Deletions cut 4 bases from V and 4 bases from J, with 10 bases between. The CDR3 DNA is TGTGCCAGCAGCTCGACCCCCGGCTATGGCTACACCTTC. Its translation is CASSSTPGYGYTF.

The chain employs TRBV15 and TRBJ1-2; 7 bases map to TRBD1. Germline CDR1 reads LNHNV; CDR2 reads YYDKDF (reference sequence). J was trimmed by 10 bases and V by 0 bases; bases with no gene match: 8. The CDR3 extends over 14 amino acids. The CDR3 spells CATSRDARGQPYTF. Here the CDR3 DNA reads TGTGCCACCAGCAGAGATGCCCGGGGACAGCCCTACACCTTC.

This chain connects TRBV28 to TRBJ2-1, with a tentative D call TRBD1 (5 bases). The CDR3 consists of 15 residues. Per the germline V gene, CDR1 is MDHEN and CDR2 is SYDVKM. The germline V and J ends were trimmed by 2 bases and 6 bases, with 14 bases remaining between them. The CDR3 region is CASSLAGWVFNEQFF. The CDR3 nucleotides are TGTGCCAGCAGTTTAGCAGGGTGGGTATTCAATGAGCAGTTCTTC. Full variable domain (outside the CDR3, taken from reference TRBV28 and TRBJ2-1): DVKVTQSSRYLVKRTGEKVFLECVQDMDHENMFWYRQDPGLGLRLIYFSYDVKMKEKGDIPEGYSVSREKKERFSLILESASTNQTSMYLCASSLAGWVFNEQFFGPGTRLTVL.